Below are 30 T cell receptor beta chains sequenced from a single sample in a study of beta chain features in type 1 diabetes. The study reverse transcribed the entire isolated RNA, so it sequenced expressed TCRB transcripts. The protocol was immunoSEQ multiplex PCR, while the TCRdb copy is restricted to in-frame clones and leaves out a portion. The table has roughly 150,000 clones, less than 9.5% seen once; the top ten hold almost 0.65%. Sequencing used central memory CD4+ T cells from blood. Every receptor here comes from a man between 18 and 35 years old in good health.

The V gene is TRBV11-2, the J gene TRBJ2-3, with TRBD2 matching 8 bases. J was trimmed by 1 base and V by 5 bases; bases with no gene match: 5. CDR1 is SGHAT and CDR2 is FQNNGV in the germline V gene. The CDR3 runs 15 residues. The CDR3 here is CASSQLSGGTDTQYF. In DNA form, the CDR3 reads TGTGCCAGCAGCCAGCTTAGCGGGGGCACAGATACGCAGTATTTT.

This clone occurred once. The chain combines TRBV7-2 with TRBJ1-5; 12 bases agree with TRBD1. The V and J ends lost 0 bases and 5 bases, in that order; junction bases with no gene match: 2. CDR1 and CDR2 from the germline V gene are SGHTA and FQGNSA. CDR3 length: 16 amino acids. The CDR3 nucleotides read TGTGCCAGCAGCTTAGCGGGACAGGGGGCTCATCAGCCCCAGCATTTT. Translation: CASSLAGQGAHQPQHF.

The chain employs TRBV30 and TRBJ1-2, with D tentatively TRBD1 (5 bases). This CDR3 comprises 15 residues. V lost 0 bases and J lost 5, with 16 bases in between. CDR1 and CDR2 from the germline V gene are GTSNPN and SVGIG (reference sequence). This CDR3 is CAWSVGRVMMYGYTF. Written as DNA, the CDR3 is TGTGCCTGGAGTGTGGGCAGGGTTATGATGTATGGCTACACCTTC.

The CDR3 bases are TGTGCCAGCAGCCAAGATGGCGGACAGTCGAATGAGCAGTTCTTC. Residues: CASSQDGGQSNEQFF. The V call is TRBV4-2, the J call TRBJ2-1; D might be TRBD1 (6 bases). This CDR3 contains 15 residues. CDR1 and CDR2 from the germline V gene are LGHNA and YNFKEQ. V was clipped by 0 bases and J by 7 bases, with 13 bases between them.

The chain uses TRBV6-1 and TRBJ1-2; TRBD1 aligns across 8 bases. Trimming took 8 bases from V and 2 from J; bases not matched to a gene: 4. The CDR3 contains 13 residues. Germline lookup yields CDR1 MNHNS and CDR2 SASEGT. In DNA, the CDR3 is TGTGCCAGCGTTGGACAGGGCAACTATGGCTACACCTTC. Residues: CASVGQGNYGYTF.

This clone was detected many times. The chain employs TRBV7-2 and TRBJ2-7; 7 nucleotides match TRBD2. From germline, CDR1 is SGHTA and CDR2 FQGNSA. This CDR3 spans 15 amino acids. Trimming at V came to 5 bases and at J to 0 bases, leaving 7 bases not matched to a gene. CDR3 sequence: CASSLTSVSSYEQYF. The CDR3 DNA sequence: TGTGCCAGCAGCCTCACTAGCGTGAGCTCCTACGAGCAGTACTTC.

This clone appeared a few times. The gene calls are TRBV19 and TRBJ1-2; 8 bases align to TRBD1. V dropped 7 bases and J dropped 6; count of bases not matched to a gene: 4. The germline V gene encodes CDR1 LNHDA and CDR2 SQIVND (reference sequence). This CDR3 contains 12 residues. The CDR3 DNA sequence: TGTGCCAGTACTCAGGGGGCCAATGGCTACACCTTC. It translates to CASTQGANGYTF.

The chain uses TRBV7-3 and TRBJ2-1; TRBD2 matches at 7 bases. V was clipped by 1 base and J by 0 bases; unmatched bases: 0. The germline gives CDR1 SGHTA, CDR2 FQGTGA. The CDR3 runs to 15 residues. The CDR3 is CASSLKRGSYNEQFF. The CDR3 DNA is TGTGCCAGCAGCTTAAAGCGGGGCTCCTACAATGAGCAGTTCTTC. The full variable domain, rest sourced from reference TRBV7-3 and TRBJ2-1, is GAGVSQTPSNKVTEKGKYVELRCDPISGHTALYWYRQSLGQGPEFLIYFQGTGAADDSGLPNDRFFAVRPEGSVSTLKIQRTERGDSAVYLCASSLKRGSYNEQFFGPGTRLTVL.

V is TRBV29-1 and J is TRBJ2-7; TRBD1 matches at 10 bases. Per the germline V gene, CDR1 is SQVTM and CDR2 is ANQGSEA. With V trimmed by 2 bases and J by 4 bases, 11 bases remained unmatched. The CDR3 totals 16 residues. Here the CDR3 reads CSVERRDRGLVYEQYF. For the CDR3, the DNA is TGCAGCGTTGAAAGGCGGGACAGGGGTTTGGTTTACGAGCAGTACTTC.

This clone was seen a handful of times. The chain is built from TRBV28 and TRBJ2-2; possibly TRBD2 for D (5 bases). Germline V gives CDR1 MDHEN, CDR2 SYDVKM. Between the trimmed V and J ends, which lost 7 bases and 0 bases, there was a span of 12 bases. This CDR3 is built from 15 residues. Written as DNA, the CDR3 is TGTGCCAGCACCCAGTACGGGGCGAACACCGGGGAGCTGTTTTTT. Protein: CASTQYGANTGELFF.

This chain links TRBV28 with TRBJ2-1; 8 nucleotides line up with TRBD1. There are 14 residues in the CDR3. V lost 10 bases to trimming and J lost 4 bases; unmatched junction nucleotides: 9. Germline V gene data show CDR1 as MDHEN and CDR2 as SYDVKM. Here the CDR3 reads CATLTGGRYNEQFF. The CDR3 region has the DNA TGTGCCACCTTAACAGGGGGGAGATACAATGAGCAGTTCTTC.

The rearrangement joins TRBV4-2 to TRBJ2-3, with 11 bases matching TRBD2. The CDR3 spans 16 residues. The J segment lost 1 base and the V segment lost 4 bases, leaving 4 bases of the junction unmatched. Germline CDR1 LGHNA, CDR2 YNFKEQ. The CDR3 bases are TGTGCCAGCAGCCTTGGGACTAGCGGTCGCACAGATACGCAGTATTTT. Protein sequence: CASSLGTSGRTDTQYF.

This clone was observed a few times. The CDR3 sequence: CATSARPRTSGGETQYF. The CDR3 bases are TGTGCCACCAGCGCCCGTCCCAGGACTAGCGGGGGAGAGACCCAGTACTTC. The rearrangement joins TRBV15 to TRBJ2-5; 13 bases are a match to TRBD2. V lost 5 bases to trimming and J lost 4 bases; unmatched junction nucleotides: 10. The CDR3 loop spans 17 amino acids. The germline CDR1 and CDR2 sequences are LNHNV and YYDKDF (reference sequence). The whole variable domain, remainder taken from reference TRBV15 and TRBJ2-5, is DAMVIQNPRYQVTQFGKPVTLSCSQTLNHNVMYWYQQKSSQAPKLLFHYYDKDFNNEADTPDNFQSRRPNTSFCFLDIRSPGLGDTAMYLCATSARPRTSGGETQYFGPGTRLLVL.

This clone was counted only a few times. The chain is built from TRBV4-2 and TRBJ1-5; D not resolved. With 1 base removed from V and 6 bases from J, the gap between germline ends came to 10 bases. This CDR3 is 14 amino acids long. Looked up from germline, CDR1 is LGHNA and CDR2 is YNFKEQ. CDR3 nucleotide sequence: TGTGCCAGCAGCCAAGCGAGGGCGGGTCAGCCCCAGCATTTT. Translated: CASSQARAGQPQHF.

This clone has a handful of counts. The chain combines TRBV7-6 with TRBJ2-5; 10 positions match TRBD1. In germline, CDR1 is SGHVS, CDR2 FNYEAQ. The CDR3 is made up of 17 amino acids. J gave up 0 bases and V 3 bases, and 7 bases lay outside the gene matches. The DNA for the CDR3 is TGTGCCAGCAGCTTCTACGGGACAGGGGCTGACCAAGAGACCCAGTACTTC. It specifies CASSFYGTGADQETQYF.

This clone has more than one count but fewer than ten. This chain links TRBV27 with TRBJ2-7; 11 bases are shared with TRBD2. Per germline, CDR1 MNHEY and CDR2 SMNVEV (reference sequence). The ends lost 7 bases at V and 2 bases at J; junction bases unmatched: 7. The CDR3 has 15 amino acids. The CDR3 loop reads CASKPTSGGTYEQYF. The CDR3, as DNA: TGTGCCAGCAAACCTACTAGCGGGGGTACCTACGAGCAGTACTTC.

This sequence joins TRBV28 and TRBJ1-5, with 7 bases matching TRBD1. The CDR3 covers 14 residues. CDR1 is MDHEN and CDR2 is SYDVKM in the germline V gene. J lost 6 bases, V lost 6 bases, and 8 bases had no gene match. CDR3 nucleotide sequence: TGTGCCAGCAGGAGAGAGGGGGCCGGTCAGCCCCAGCATTTT. Its protein product is CASRREGAGQPQHF. Together with reference TRBV28 and TRBJ1-5, the CDR3 gives the full variable domain: DVKVTQSSRYLVKRTGEKVFLECVQDMDHENMFWYRQDPGLGLRLIYFSYDVKMKEKGDIPEGYSVSREKKERFSLILESASTNQTSMYLCASRREGAGQPQHFGDGTRLSIL.

This clone was seen a few times. J is TRBJ2-1 and V is TRBV7-9; 8 nucleotides align to TRBD2. In germline, CDR1 is SEHNR, CDR2 FQNEAQ (reference sequence). V lost 2 bases and J lost 1; bases outside the gene matches: 1. There are 15 residues in the CDR3. CDR3 sequence (DNA): TGTGCCAGCAGCTTAATAGCGGGATCCTACAATGAGCAGTTCTTC. It specifies CASSLIAGSYNEQFF.

J is TRBJ2-7 and V is TRBV4-2, with a tentative D call TRBD2 (5 bases). The germline V gene encodes CDR1 LGHNA and CDR2 YNFKEQ. The CDR3 totals 15 residues. Between the trimmed V and J ends, which lost 0 bases and 5 bases, there was a span of 14 bases. CDR3 in DNA: TGTGCCAGCAGCCAAGATGAGAGGGTGAGTGACGAGCAGTACTTC. Residues: CASSQDERVSDEQYF.

The sample holds a few counts of this clone. The J gene is TRBJ2-2, the V gene TRBV5-1; 8 bases map to TRBD2. Germline loops: CDR1 SGHRS, CDR2 YFSETQ. This CDR3 has 16 residues. Trimming cost V 3 bases and J 6 bases; bases outside gene matches: 10. CDR3 bases: TGCGCCAGCAGCTGGCCCGGGACTAGAGGTCCCGGGGAGCTGTTTTTT. Protein: CASSWPGTRGPGELFF.

V usage is TRBV6-5 and J usage is TRBJ2-6; D might be TRBD2 (5 bases). CDR1 is MNHEY, CDR2 SVGAGI, per germline. V lost 0 bases and J lost 5, with 8 bases in between. The CDR3 consists of 15 residues. CDR3 nucleotide sequence: TGTGCCAGCAGTTACTCTCACGGGAGGGCCAACGTCCTGACTTTC. As protein: CASSYSHGRANVLTF.

The chain has TRBV18 and TRBJ1-3; TRBD1 is a possible D gene (6 bases). The V end was cut by 4 bases, the J end by 3 bases, with 16 bases between. Germline loops: CDR1 KGHSH, CDR2 LQKENI. This CDR3 is 16 amino acids long. The DNA of the CDR3 is TGTGCCAGCTCACTCACTATATTGGACAGTGGAAACACCATATATTTT. As protein: CASSLTILDSGNTIYF.

The chain recombines TRBV11-2 with TRBJ1-4; TRBD1 is a possible D gene (5 bases). The CDR3 consists of 14 residues. The germline V and J ends were trimmed by 5 bases and 8 bases, with 15 bases remaining between them. Per germline, CDR1 SGHAT and CDR2 FQNNGV. The CDR3 sequence is CASSPRGAGEKLFF. The CDR3 coding sequence is TGTGCCAGCAGCCCCCGAGGGGCGGGAGAAAAACTGTTTTTT.

This clone came up a few times. The V call is TRBV6-6, the J call TRBJ2-7; 7 nucleotides agree with TRBD1. Germline loops: CDR1 MNHNY, CDR2 SVGAGI (reference sequence). V lost 7 bases, J lost 2 bases, and 8 bases stayed unmatched. The CDR3 is 14 amino acids. In nucleotides, the CDR3 is TGTGCCAGCACCATGCTGACAGGGCCCTACGAGCAGTACTTC. Amino acids: CASTMLTGPYEQYF.

This clone was seen many times. J is TRBJ1-1 and V is TRBV4-3; the match to TRBD1 covers 9 bases. This CDR3 has 15 amino acids. With 6 bases clipped from V and 4 bases from J, the junction kept 9 bases outside the gene matches. From germline, CDR1 is LGHNA and CDR2 YSLEER. The CDR3 DNA reads as TGCGCCAGCAGTCTCCACGGACAGGGGAGCACTGAAGCTTTCTTT. Translating it yields CASSLHGQGSTEAFF.

This clone was seen a handful of times. The V call is TRBV6-4, the J call TRBJ2-3, with a weak D call TRBD2 (6 bases). Germline loops: CDR1 MRHNA, CDR2 SNTAGT. The CDR3 contains 14 residues. V was clipped by 6 bases and J by 7 bases, with 17 bases between them. The CDR3 sequence is CASRPSPSEHTQYF. In DNA form, the CDR3 reads TGTGCCAGCAGGCCTAGTCCTAGCGAACATACGCAGTATTTT.

The chain's CDR3 is CASSPYQETQYF. The CDR3 region has the DNA TGTGCCAGCAGTCCTTACCAAGAGACCCAGTACTTC. The rearrangement uses TRBV7-3 and TRBJ2-5, with D hard to call. Germline-derived CDR1 and CDR2 are SGHTA and FQGTGA. The germline V and J ends were trimmed by 6 bases and 0 bases, with 5 bases remaining between them. This CDR3 comprises 12 residues.

The V call is TRBV5-1, the J call TRBJ2-1; 9 positions agree with TRBD2. The CDR3 is 16 residues long. The V gene end was trimmed by 0 bases and the J gene end by 8 bases; junction bases not matched to a gene: 9. Germline assignment: CDR1 SGHRS and CDR2 YFSETQ. CDR3 nucleotides: TGCGCCAGCAGCTTGGGTGGCGGGGGGGCATTTGATGAGCAGTTCTTC. Residues: CASSLGGGGAFDEQFF.

This clone appeared many times. The rearrangement links TRBV5-4 to TRBJ2-2, with D uncertain. With 5 bases removed from V and 5 bases from J, the gap between germline ends came to 7 bases. The CDR3 runs 12 residues. CDR1 and CDR2 (germline): SGHNT, YYREEE (reference sequence). The CDR3 DNA reads as TGTGCCAGCAGTCCGTCGACCGGGGAGCTGTTTTTT. Translation: CASSPSTGELFF.

The V call is TRBV15, the J call TRBJ1-2, with TRBD1 matching 9 bases. CDR3 length: 14 residues. From germline, CDR1 is LNHNV and CDR2 YYDKDF (reference sequence). The J segment lost 8 bases and the V segment lost 0 bases, leaving 4 bases of the junction unmatched. CDR3 coding DNA: TGTGCCACCAGCAGAGATATTACAGGGGGCGGCTACACCTTC. As protein: CATSRDITGGGYTF.